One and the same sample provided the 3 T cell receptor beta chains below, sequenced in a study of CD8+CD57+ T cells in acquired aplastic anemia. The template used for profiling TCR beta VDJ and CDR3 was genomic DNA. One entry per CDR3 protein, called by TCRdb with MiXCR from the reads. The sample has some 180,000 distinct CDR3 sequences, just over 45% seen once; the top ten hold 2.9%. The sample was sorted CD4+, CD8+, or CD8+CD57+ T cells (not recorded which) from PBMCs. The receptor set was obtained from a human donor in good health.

The DNA of the CDR3 is TGTGCCAGCAGTTGCTCTCCGCTGAAAACCTCTGGAAACACCATATATTTT. Amino acids: CASSCSPLKTSGNTIYF. The gene calls are TRBV6-5 and TRBJ1-3, with no clear D. The CDR3 spans 17 residues. Per germline, CDR1 MNHEY and CDR2 SVGAGI. V was clipped by 4 bases and J by 0 bases, with 16 bases between them.

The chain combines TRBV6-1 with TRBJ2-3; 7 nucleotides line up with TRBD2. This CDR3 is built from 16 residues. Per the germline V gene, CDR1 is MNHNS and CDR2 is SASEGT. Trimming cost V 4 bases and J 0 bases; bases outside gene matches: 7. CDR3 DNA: TGTGCCAGCAGTGCGGCTAGCGGTTCTAGCACAGATACGCAGTATTTT. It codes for CASSAASGSSTDTQYF.

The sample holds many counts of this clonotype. CDR3 in amino acids: CASSLRSTRTDTQYF. The DNA for the CDR3 is TGTGCCAGCAGCTTGAGAAGTACTCGCACAGATACGCAGTATTTT. The V call is TRBV5-4, the J call TRBJ2-3, with D unresolved. Between the trimmed V and J ends, which lost 1 base and 1 base, there was a span of 10 bases. This CDR3 has 15 amino acids. CDR1 and CDR2 from the germline V gene are SGHNT and YYREEE (reference sequence).